The clone carrying this TCR beta chain was detected ten times or more. Antigen: not known. It was from 2 million PBMCs stored at -80 C that the unsorted libraries were obtained. The germline V gene encodes CDR1 SEHNR and CDR2 FQNEAQ (reference sequence). CDR3 size: 15 residues. Trimming cost V 2 bases and J 7 bases, with 15 bases left between them. The cDNA came from 5'RACE with 10-nucleotide random UMIs. TCRdb re-called the 5' RACE reads with MiXCR, one entry per CDR3 protein. The table has under 70,000 distinct CDR3 sequences, approximately 4% seen once; the top ten hold 3.1%. The data stem from a study of neurological immune-mediated disorders. Findings and limits, study-wide: Across subjects, expanded clones had no CDR3 amino acid sequences in common, pointing to private repertoires in all groups.

The source material was PBMCs. This clonotype originated in a woman aged 30 to 39 with multiple sclerosis. The chain links TRBV7-9 to TRBJ2-1; TRBD1 might be the D (5 bases). Written as DNA, the CDR3 is TGTGCCAGCAGCTTACAGGGTATCATGGGTAATGAGCAGTTCTTC. This translates into CASSLQGIMGNEQFF.